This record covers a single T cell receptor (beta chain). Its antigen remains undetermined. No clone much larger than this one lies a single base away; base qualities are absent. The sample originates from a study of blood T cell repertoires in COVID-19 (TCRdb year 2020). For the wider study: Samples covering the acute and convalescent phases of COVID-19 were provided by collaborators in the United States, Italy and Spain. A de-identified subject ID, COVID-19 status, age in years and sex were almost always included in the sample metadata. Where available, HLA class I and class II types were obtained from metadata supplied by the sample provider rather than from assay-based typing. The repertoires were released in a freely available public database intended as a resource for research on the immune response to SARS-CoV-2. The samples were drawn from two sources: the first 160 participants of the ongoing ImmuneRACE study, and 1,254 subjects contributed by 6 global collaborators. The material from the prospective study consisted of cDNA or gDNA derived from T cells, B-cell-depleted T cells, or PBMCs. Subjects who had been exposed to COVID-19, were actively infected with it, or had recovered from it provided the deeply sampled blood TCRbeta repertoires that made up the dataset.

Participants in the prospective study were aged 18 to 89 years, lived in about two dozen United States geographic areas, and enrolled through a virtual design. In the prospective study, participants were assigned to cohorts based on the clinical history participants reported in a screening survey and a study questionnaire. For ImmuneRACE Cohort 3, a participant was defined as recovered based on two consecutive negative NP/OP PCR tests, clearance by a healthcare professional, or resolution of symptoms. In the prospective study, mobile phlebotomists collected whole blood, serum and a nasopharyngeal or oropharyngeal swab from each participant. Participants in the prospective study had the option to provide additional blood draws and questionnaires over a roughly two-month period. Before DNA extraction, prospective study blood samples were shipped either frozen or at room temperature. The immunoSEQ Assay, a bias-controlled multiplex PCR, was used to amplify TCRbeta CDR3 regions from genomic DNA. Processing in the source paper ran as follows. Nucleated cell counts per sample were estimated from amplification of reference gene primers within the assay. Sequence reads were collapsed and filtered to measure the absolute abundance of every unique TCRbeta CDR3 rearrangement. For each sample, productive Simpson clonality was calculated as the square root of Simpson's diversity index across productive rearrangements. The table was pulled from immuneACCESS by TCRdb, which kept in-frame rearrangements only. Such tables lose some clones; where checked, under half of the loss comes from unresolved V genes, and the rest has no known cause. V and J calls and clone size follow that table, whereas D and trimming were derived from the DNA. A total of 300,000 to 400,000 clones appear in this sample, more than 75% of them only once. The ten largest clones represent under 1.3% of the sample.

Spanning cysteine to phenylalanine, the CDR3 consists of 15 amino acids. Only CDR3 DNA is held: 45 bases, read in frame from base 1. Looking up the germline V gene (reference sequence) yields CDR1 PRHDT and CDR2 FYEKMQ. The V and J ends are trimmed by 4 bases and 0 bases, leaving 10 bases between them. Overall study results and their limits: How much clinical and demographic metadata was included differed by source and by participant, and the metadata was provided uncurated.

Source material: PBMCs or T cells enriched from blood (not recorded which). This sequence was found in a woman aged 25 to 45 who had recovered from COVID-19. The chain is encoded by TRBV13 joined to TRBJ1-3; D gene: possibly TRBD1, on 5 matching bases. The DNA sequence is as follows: TGTGCCAGCAGCTCAAGGGGTCCCTCTGGAAACACCATATATTTT. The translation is CASSSRGPSGNTIYF.